This T cell receptor (beta chain) comes out of a study of molecular identifiers for immune sequencing clone quantification. This clonotype was found many times. Antigen: not known. For bulk TCR libraries, previously described methods and listed TCR primers were used. A single record per CDR3 protein comes from TCRdb applying MiXCR to the PCR reads. The data show a few hundred thousand distinct CDR3 sequences, roughly 23% seen once. V lost 5 bases and J lost 0; bases outside the gene matches: 1. The germline V gene has CDR1 SQVTM and CDR2 ANQGSEA. This CDR3 is built from 13 residues. Findings and caveats of the study: It was shown that clones above 20 RNA copies held over 97% of effector molecules, but under 1% in naive cells. Spike-in Jurkat TCR RNA from a single cell reportedly registered among 950,000 or so naive cells.

The authors sorted naive CD8 T cells as CD8+CD4-CCR7+CD45RA+. The source material was naive CD8+ T cells from blood, with Jurkat cell RNA spiked in. Subset given: FACS-sorted CD8+CD4-CCR7+CD45RA+ naive T cells. The rearrangement links TRBV29-1 to TRBJ1-5, with 7 bases matching TRBD1. This receptor was taken from a human donor in good health. Some libraries in this study had Jurkat cell RNA spiked in. CDR3 residues: CSVQGDSNQPQHF. Written as DNA, the CDR3 is TGCAGCGTTCAGGGGGATAGCAATCAGCCCCAGCATTTT.